This TCR beta chain was captured by sequencing in a study of blood T cells in healthy people across ages. Through a sample-barcoded 5' primer and a J-beta primer mix, a second PCR was run for roughly 6 to 12 cycles. Via MiXCR, TCRdb re-called the 5' RACE reads, giving one row per CDR3 protein. The table records roughly 1 million distinct CDR3 sequences, under 30% of them present only once. V dropped 4 bases and J dropped 5 bases, with 11 bases sitting between them. CDR3 length: 13 residues. In germline, CDR1 is LGHDT, CDR2 YNNKEL (reference sequence). The same data also went into a second study, on T cells of mothers and their children.

The material sequenced was blood. The V call is TRBV3-1, the J call TRBJ2-5, with a weak D call TRBD2 (5 bases). This TCR was sampled from a girl aged 2 to 10 in good health. In DNA form, the CDR3 reads TGTGCCAGCAGCCGGAAACGAGGGGAGACCCAGTACTTC. This codes for CASSRKRGETQYF.